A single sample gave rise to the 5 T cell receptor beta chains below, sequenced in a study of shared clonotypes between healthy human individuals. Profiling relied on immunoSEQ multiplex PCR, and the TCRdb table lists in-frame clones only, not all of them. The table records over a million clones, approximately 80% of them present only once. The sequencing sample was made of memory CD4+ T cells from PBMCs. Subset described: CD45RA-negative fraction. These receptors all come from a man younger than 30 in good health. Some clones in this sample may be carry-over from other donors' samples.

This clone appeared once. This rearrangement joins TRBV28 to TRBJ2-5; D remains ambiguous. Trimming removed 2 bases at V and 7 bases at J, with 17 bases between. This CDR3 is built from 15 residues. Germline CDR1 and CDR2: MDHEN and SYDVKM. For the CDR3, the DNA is TGTGCCAGCAGTTTAGGATTTACCCGGGCATGGACCCAGTACTTC. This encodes CASSLGFTRAWTQYF.

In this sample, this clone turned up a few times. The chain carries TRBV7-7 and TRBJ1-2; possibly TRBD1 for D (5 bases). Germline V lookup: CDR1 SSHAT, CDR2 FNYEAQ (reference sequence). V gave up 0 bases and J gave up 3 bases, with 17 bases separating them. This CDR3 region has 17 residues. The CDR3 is CASSLAYRTPNDYGYTF. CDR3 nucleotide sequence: TGTGCCAGCAGCTTAGCTTATCGGACACCTAACGACTATGGCTACACCTTC.

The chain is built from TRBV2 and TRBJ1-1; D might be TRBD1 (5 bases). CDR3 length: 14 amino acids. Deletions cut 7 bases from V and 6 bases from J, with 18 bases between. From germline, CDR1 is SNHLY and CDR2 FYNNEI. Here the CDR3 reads CASKLNVGGAEAFF. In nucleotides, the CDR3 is TGTGCCAGCAAACTCAACGTGGGGGGAGCTGAAGCTTTCTTT.

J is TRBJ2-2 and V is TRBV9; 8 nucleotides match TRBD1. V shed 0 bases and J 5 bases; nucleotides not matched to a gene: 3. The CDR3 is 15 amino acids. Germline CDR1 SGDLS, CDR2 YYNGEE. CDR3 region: CASSVGTGSTGELFF. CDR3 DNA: TGTGCCAGCAGCGTAGGGACAGGGAGTACCGGGGAGCTGTTTTTT.

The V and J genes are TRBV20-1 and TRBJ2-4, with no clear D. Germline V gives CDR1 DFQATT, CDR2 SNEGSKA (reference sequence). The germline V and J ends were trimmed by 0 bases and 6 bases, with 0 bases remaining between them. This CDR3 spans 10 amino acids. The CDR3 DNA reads TGCAGTGCTAGAGAAAACATTCAGTACTTC. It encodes CSARENIQYF.